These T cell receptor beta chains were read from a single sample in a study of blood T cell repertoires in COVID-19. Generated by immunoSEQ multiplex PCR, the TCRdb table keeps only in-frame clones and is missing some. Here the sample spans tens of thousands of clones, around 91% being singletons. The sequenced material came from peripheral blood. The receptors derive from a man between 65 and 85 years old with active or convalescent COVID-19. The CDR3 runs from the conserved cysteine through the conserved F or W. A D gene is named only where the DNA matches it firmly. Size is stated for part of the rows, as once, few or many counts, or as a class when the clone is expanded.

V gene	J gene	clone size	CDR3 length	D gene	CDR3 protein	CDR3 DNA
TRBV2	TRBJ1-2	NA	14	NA	CASSLGGAFGSYTF	TGTGCCAGCAGTTTGGGGGGGGCCTTCGGGAGCTACACCTTC
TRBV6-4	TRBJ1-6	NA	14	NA	CASRKDTLWSPLHF	TGTGCCAGCAGAAAGGACACCCTGTGGTCACCCCTCCACTTT
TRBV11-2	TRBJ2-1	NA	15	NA	CASSLYFNPSNEQFF	TGTGCCAGCAGCTTATACTTTAACCCGAGCAATGAGCAGTTCTTC
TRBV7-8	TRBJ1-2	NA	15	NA	CASSLSGNSGEGYTF	TGTGCCAGCAGCTTATCAGGAAATTCTGGGGAGGGCTACACCTTC
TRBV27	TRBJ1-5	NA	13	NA	CASSLTGVRPQHF	TGTGCCAGCAGTTTAACGGGGGTTCGGCCCCAGCATTTT
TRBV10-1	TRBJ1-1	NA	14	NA	CASSEGGTPREAFF	TGCGCCAGCAGTGAGGGTGGGACACCCCGCGAAGCTTTCTTT
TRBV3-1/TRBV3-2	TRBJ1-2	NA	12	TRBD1	CASSPDRVGYTF	TGTGCCAGCAGCCCGGACAGGGTGGGCTACACCTTC
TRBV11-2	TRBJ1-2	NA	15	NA	CASSSRTSIDYGYTF	TGTGCCAGCAGCTCTCGAACCTCTATAGACTATGGCTACACCTTC
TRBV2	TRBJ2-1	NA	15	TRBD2	CASSEASGGNNEQFF	TGTGCCAGCAGTGAAGCTAGCGGGGGGAACAATGAGCAGTTCTTC
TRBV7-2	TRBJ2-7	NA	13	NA	CASSLVGNYEQYF	TGTGCCAGCAGCTTAGTGGGCAACTACGAGCAGTACTTC
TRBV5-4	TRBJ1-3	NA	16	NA	CASSLGPGASGNTIYF	TGTGCCAGCAGCTTGGGTCCGGGAGCGAGTGGAAACACCATATATTTT
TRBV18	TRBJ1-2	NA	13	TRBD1	CASSPQDRDGYTF	TGTGCCAGCTCACCCCAGGACAGGGATGGCTACACCTTC
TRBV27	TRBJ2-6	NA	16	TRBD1	CASSPMDRVGANVLTF	TGTGCCAGCAGCCCAATGGACAGGGTCGGGGCCAACGTCCTGACTTTC
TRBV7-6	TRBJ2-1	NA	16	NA	CASSLEAVSSYNEQFF	TGTGCCAGCAGCTTAGAAGCGGTAAGCTCCTACAATGAGCAGTTCTTC
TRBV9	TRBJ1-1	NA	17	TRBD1	CASSVDPGGAGNTEAFF	TGTGCCAGCAGCGTAGACCCAGGGGGCGCGGGGAACACTGAAGCTTTCTTT
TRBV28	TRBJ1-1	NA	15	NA	CASSPRGGGNTEAFF	TGTGCCAGCAGCCCTCGAGGGGGGGGGAACACTGAAGCTTTCTTT
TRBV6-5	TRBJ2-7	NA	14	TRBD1	CASSTGTASYEQYF	TGTGCCAGCAGCACCGGGACAGCGTCCTACGAGCAGTACTTC
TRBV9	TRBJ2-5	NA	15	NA	CASSPRIGPGETQYF	TGTGCCAGCAGCCCAAGAATTGGGCCAGGGGAGACCCAGTACTTC
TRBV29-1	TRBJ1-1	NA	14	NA	CSHIRTIWNTEAFF	TGCAGCCATATACGGACAATTTGGAACACTGAAGCTTTCTTT
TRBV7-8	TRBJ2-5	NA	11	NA	CASSPSGTQYF	TGTGCCAGCAGCCCCTCCGGGACCCAGTACTTC
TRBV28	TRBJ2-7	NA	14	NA	CASSAGGSTYEQYF	TGTGCCAGCAGCGCTGGGGGCAGCACCTACGAGCAGTACTTC
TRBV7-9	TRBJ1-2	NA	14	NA	CASSPWAGEGGYTF	TGTGCCAGCAGCCCTTGGGCGGGGGAAGGTGGCTACACCTTC
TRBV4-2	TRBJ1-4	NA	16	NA	CASSQDLQTTNEKLFF	TGTGCCAGCAGCCAAGATCTACAGACAACTAATGAAAAACTGTTTTTT
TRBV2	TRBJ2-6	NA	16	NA	CASSAGLLSGANVLTF	TGTGCCAGCAGTGCCGGGTTACTCTCTGGGGCCAACGTCCTGACTTTC
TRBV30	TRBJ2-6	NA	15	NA	CASPRVRSGANVLTF	TGTGCCTCCCCCAGGGTAAGGTCTGGGGCCAACGTCCTGACTTTC
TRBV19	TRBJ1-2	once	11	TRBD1	CASRRTGGYTF	TGTGCCAGCCGGCGGACAGGTGGCTACACCTTC
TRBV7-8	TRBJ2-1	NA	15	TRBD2	CASSAPTSGARGLFF	TGTGCCAGCAGCGCACCGACTAGCGGGGCACGGGGGCTGTTCTTC
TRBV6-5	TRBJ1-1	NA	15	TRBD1	CASTAGTERYTEAFF	TGTGCCAGCACCGCCGGGACAGAACGATACACTGAAGCTTTCTTT
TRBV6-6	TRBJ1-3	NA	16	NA	CASNGPTGSSGNTIYF	TGTGCCAGCAACGGACCAACCGGGAGCTCTGGAAACACCATATATTTT
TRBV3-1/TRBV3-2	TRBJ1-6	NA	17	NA	CASSQEGRGTWNSPLHF	TGTGCCAGCAGCCAAGAAGGGCGTGGGACTTGGAATTCACCCCTCCACTTT
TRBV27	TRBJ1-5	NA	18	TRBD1	CASSPDRAPRSINQPQHF	TGTGCCAGCAGCCCAGACAGGGCCCCCCGTAGCATCAATCAGCCCCAGCATTTT
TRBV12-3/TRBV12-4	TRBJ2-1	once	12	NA	CASSLRWGQQFF	TGTGCCAGCAGCCTGAGGTGGGGGCAACAGTTCTTC
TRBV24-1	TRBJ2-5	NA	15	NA	CATSDPLGAGETQYF	TGTGCCACCAGTGATCCCCTAGGTGCCGGTGAGACCCAGTACTTC
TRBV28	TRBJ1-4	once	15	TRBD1	CASSEAGRGWEKLFF	TGTGCCAGCAGTGAGGCGGGCAGGGGGTGGGAAAAACTGTTTTTT
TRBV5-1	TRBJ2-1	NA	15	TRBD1	CASSLRTGGFDEQFF	TGCGCCAGCAGCTTGAGAACAGGGGGCTTCGATGAGCAGTTCTTC
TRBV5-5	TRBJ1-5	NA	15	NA	CASSLTGDINQPQHF	TGTGCCAGCAGCTTGACCGGGGACATCAATCAGCCCCAGCATTTT
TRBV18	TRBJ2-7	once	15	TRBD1	CASSPGTGGSWEQYF	TGTGCCAGCTCGCCCGGGACAGGGGGAAGTTGGGAGCAGTACTTC
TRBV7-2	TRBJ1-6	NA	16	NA	CASSVQGNRVDSPLHF	TGTGCCAGCAGCGTACAGGGTAACAGGGTCGATTCACCCCTCCACTTT
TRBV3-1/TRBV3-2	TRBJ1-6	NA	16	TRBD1	CASSPSDREIDSPLHF	TGTGCCAGCAGCCCCTCGGACAGGGAAATCGATTCACCCCTCCACTTT
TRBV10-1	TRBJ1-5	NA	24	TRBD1	CASRTPGTGFCAADCWRSNQPQHF	TGCGCCAGCAGGACCCCCGGGACAGGGTTTTGTGCTGCTGATTGCTGGAGAAGCAATCAGCCCCAGCATTTT
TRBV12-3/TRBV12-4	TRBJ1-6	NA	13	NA	CASSLMQVSPLHF	TGTGCCAGCAGTTTAATGCAGGTTTCGCCCCTCCACTTT
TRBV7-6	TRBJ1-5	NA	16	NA	CASSPREGANNQPQHF	TGTGCCAGCAGCCCTCGGGAGGGAGCTAACAATCAGCCCCAGCATTTT
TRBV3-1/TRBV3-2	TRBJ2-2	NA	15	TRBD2	CARSQVAGGTGELFF	TGTGCCCGCAGCCAAGTAGCGGGGGGGACCGGGGAGCTGTTTTTT
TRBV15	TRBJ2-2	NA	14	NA	CATSRDVALGELFF	TGTGCCACCAGCAGAGATGTAGCCTTGGGGGAGCTGTTTTTT
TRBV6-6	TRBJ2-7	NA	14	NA	CASSPGSVSYEQYF	TGTGCCAGCAGTCCCGGCAGCGTCTCCTACGAGCAGTACTTC